This TCR beta chain emerged from a study of CD8 T cells in Susac syndrome. Concerning this clonotype: Its specificity is not known.

With random hexamers, reverse transcription was performed on roughly 0.45 to 1 ug of RNA. With immunoSEQ multiplex PCR, TCR beta CDR3 was amplified across 54 Vbeta and 13 Jbeta. TCRdb re-called the immunoSEQ multiplex PCR reads with MiXCR, one entry per CDR3 protein. The top ten hold around 0.45% of the sample, which has about 76,000 distinct CDR3 sequences, under 95% seen once. The CDR3 contains 15 residues. Germline lookup yields CDR1 SGHTA and CDR2 FQGNSA. With 5 bases clipped from V and 7 bases from J, the junction kept 7 bases outside the gene matches. Sequencing of TCR beta drew on CD8+ and CD4+ T cells from blood. CD8+ and CD4+ T cells were negatively isolated; TEMRA cells were FACS-enriched. Study-level points and caveats: There were over 15 Susac-specific public clones in total CD8+ repertoires and roughly 5 in CD8+ TEMRA repertoires.

The sequenced material came from CD8+ T cells from PBMCs. The clonotype was recovered from a human donor with Susac syndrome. The chain combines TRBV7-2 with TRBJ2-1; 11 bases match TRBD2. Here the CDR3 DNA reads TGTGCCAGCAGCCTTAGCGGGGGGGCGGGAAATGAGCAGTTCTTC. It encodes CASSLSGGAGNEQFF.